The entry below gives a single T cell receptor (beta chain) sequence along with its context. The antigen is undetermined. An immunoSEQ assay, version v3.0, was performed at survey level. Per-sample targets for sequencing were about 35,000-55,000 T-cell genomes. Using immunoSEQ multiplex PCR, the repertoire was profiled, and TCRdb retains in-frame clones only, with some absent. The sample yields some 28,000 clones, about 93% seen once. The sample originates from a study of long-term antiretroviral therapy in people with HIV. Study-wide findings and caveats: The range of CDR3 lengths in HIV repertoires proved narrower than that found in controls.

Participants living with HIV all received treatment in the United States. The receptor comes from a woman aged 40 to 50 with HIV. Sample: unsorted PBMCs, taken about 5.2 years after starting antiretroviral therapy.

Here the CDR3 DNA reads TGTGCCAGCAGGCTCCGACAGGGGTCAGGAAACACCATATATTTT. Translating it yields CASRLRQGSGNTIYF. The chain joins TRBV28 to TRBJ1-3; 8 nucleotides match TRBD1. The CDR3 has 15 residues. Looked up from germline, CDR1 is MDHEN and CDR2 is SYDVKM. Trimming cost V 6 bases and J 4 bases; bases outside gene matches: 8.